The entry below gives a single TCR beta chain sequence along with its context. With 2 bases clipped from V and 5 bases from J, the junction kept 1 base outside the gene matches. Germline V gives CDR1 SGDLS, CDR2 YYNGEE. The CDR3 runs 13 residues. This sample was included in a study of blood T cell repertoires in COVID-19. Produced via immunoSEQ multiplex PCR; TCRdb's table is partial and in-frame only. Seen here are 400,000 to 500,000 clones, 85% to 90% observed once, and the top ten hold approximately 1.8%. Sequencing used PBMCs or T cells enriched from blood (not recorded which). The chain joins TRBV9 to TRBJ1-1; 9 positions match TRBD1. The TCR originated in a woman in her thirties or forties who had recovered from COVID-19. DNA for the CDR3: TGTGCCAGCAGCGTGGGACAGGGTACTGAAGCTTTCTTT. Amino acid sequence: CASSVGQGTEAFF.